The 25 T cell receptor beta chains presented below share a single source sample, sequenced in a study of pediatric ulcerative colitis. Data came from immunoSEQ multiplex PCR; TCRdb stores just in-frame clones and leaves some out. Of roughly 38,000 clones listed, 75% to 90% were seen once; the top ten hold about 23%. Material: blood. Every receptor here comes from a girl under 18 with moderate ulcerative colitis.

This clone was seen a few times. The V call is TRBV28, the J call TRBJ2-7; the D gene is possibly TRBD2 (6 bases). V was shortened by 5 bases and J by 2 bases, with 10 bases between the two germline ends. Per germline, CDR1 MDHEN and CDR2 SYDVKM. This CDR3 is 13 amino acids long. In DNA, the CDR3 is TGTGCCAGCAGTGGGGGGAACCCCTACGAGCAGTACTTC. This codes for CASSGGNPYEQYF.

The V call is TRBV7-8, the J call TRBJ2-5; perhaps D is TRBD1 or TRBD2 (5 bases each). V shed 5 bases and J shed 1 base, with 17 bases lying between them. Germline CDR1 reads SGHVS; CDR2 reads FQNEAQ. This CDR3 contains 16 residues. The CDR3 DNA is TGTGCCAGCAGCCTCCGGGACCGCTACCTCCAAGAGACCCAGTACTTC. Its translation: CASSLRDRYLQETQYF.

The V call is TRBV9, the J call TRBJ2-1; 10 bases are a match to TRBD2. Unmatched junction bases numbered 2, after V lost 4 bases and J lost 10 bases. CDR3 length equals 12 residues. CDR1 is SGDLS, CDR2 YYNGEE, per germline. The CDR3 is CASSLAGEEQFF. The CDR3 DNA is TGTGCCAGCAGCCTAGCGGGAGAAGAGCAGTTCTTC.

The chain joins TRBV7-3 to TRBJ2-5, with TRBD2 matching over 11 bases. Looked up from germline, CDR1 is SGHTA and CDR2 is FQGTGA. This CDR3 region has 15 residues. Germline trimming cut 5 bases from V and 5 bases from J; bases unmatched to any gene: 7. CDR3 region: CASSLGSGRVETQYF. CDR3 nucleotides: TGTGCCAGCAGCCTTGGTAGCGGGAGGGTTGAGACCCAGTACTTC.

V is TRBV6-5 and J is TRBJ1-2; D unresolved. The germline V and J ends were trimmed by 2 bases and 2 bases, with 9 bases remaining between them. Germline V gene data show CDR1 as MNHEY and CDR2 as SVGAGI. The CDR3 sequence is 14 residues long. The CDR3 coding sequence is TGTGCCAGCAGTTACGCTGGGGTGAACTATGGCTACACCTTC. Protein sequence: CASSYAGVNYGYTF.

This sequence joins TRBV7-3 and TRBJ2-7; D is unclear. Germline V gives CDR1 SGHTA, CDR2 FQGTGA. The V end was cut by 0 bases, the J end by 5 bases, with 8 bases between. This CDR3 contains 13 residues. Here the CDR3 reads CASSLTAGHEQYF. The CDR3 region has the DNA TGTGCCAGCAGCTTAACGGCAGGCCACGAGCAGTACTTC. Looking up the rest from reference TRBV7-3 and TRBJ2-7 gives the full variable domain: GAGVSQTPSNKVTEKGKYVELRCDPISGHTALYWYRQSLGQGPEFLIYFQGTGAADDSGLPNDRFFAVRPEGSVSTLKIQRTERGDSAVYLCASSLTAGHEQYFGPGTRLTVT.

A single count supports this clone. The V and J genes are TRBV18 and TRBJ2-7; D remains unclear. V dropped 1 base and J dropped 3 bases, with 16 bases sitting between them. Germline values: CDR1 KGHSH, CDR2 LQKENI. This CDR3 is built from 16 residues. The CDR3 protein is CASSPRIGDTIYEQYF. CDR3 sequence (DNA): TGTGCCAGCTCACCACGAATAGGAGACACAATCTACGAGCAGTACTTC.

V usage is TRBV27 and J usage is TRBJ2-2; D is uncertain. CDR1 and CDR2 from the germline V gene are MNHEY and SMNVEV (reference sequence). This CDR3 has 15 amino acids. V was trimmed by 0 bases and J by 1 base, leaving 6 bases between them. The CDR3 DNA reads TGTGCCAGCAGTTTATCCCCAATGAACACCGGGGAGCTGTTTTTT. This encodes CASSLSPMNTGELFF.

J is TRBJ2-7 and V is TRBV7-8, with D unclear. This CDR3 contains 16 residues. Trimming took 5 bases from V and 0 from J, leaving 17 bases between them. CDR1 and CDR2 (germline): SGHVS, FQNEAQ. Here the CDR3 reads CASSDQDGAYSYEQYF. In DNA form, the CDR3 reads TGTGCCAGCAGCGACCAGGACGGCGCCTACTCCTACGAGCAGTACTTC.

This clone was seen a handful of times. The chain links TRBV27 to TRBJ1-2; D possibly corresponds to TRBD1 (5 bases). Between the trimmed V and J ends, which lost 3 bases and 0 bases, there was a span of 11 bases. The length of the CDR3 is 15 residues. Germline V gene data show CDR1 as MNHEY and CDR2 as SMNVEV (reference sequence). CDR3 sequence reads: CASSFYGGSNYGYTF. The CDR3 nucleotides read TGTGCCAGCAGTTTTTACGGGGGGTCTAACTATGGCTACACCTTC.

CDR3 protein: CSVNGLAGGPDTGELFF. The CDR3 DNA sequence: TGCAGCGTGAATGGACTAGCGGGGGGGCCAGACACCGGGGAGCTGTTTTTT. The J gene is TRBJ2-2, the V gene TRBV29-1; 15 bases fit TRBD2. Germline values: CDR1 SQVTM, CDR2 ANQGSEA. The CDR3 has 17 residues. V shed 6 bases, J shed 3 bases, and the junction held 8 bases outside the gene matches.

This rearrangement joins TRBV4-3 to TRBJ2-3; 8 nucleotides line up with TRBD2. The germline V gene has CDR1 LGHNA and CDR2 YSLEER. The CDR3 spans 17 residues. V shed 0 bases and J 3 bases; nucleotides not matched to a gene: 8. This CDR3 is CASSQDWRGAGTDTQYF. CDR3 DNA: TGCGCCAGCAGCCAAGATTGGCGGGGGGCAGGGACAGATACGCAGTATTTT.

The V gene is TRBV29-1, the J gene TRBJ1-2, with no clear D. The CDR3 has 12 residues. V lost 1 base to trimming and J lost 8 bases, with 11 bases between them. Germline CDR1 and CDR2: SQVTM and ANQGSEA. The CDR3 nucleotides read TGCAGCGTTGAAGTTCGGGCGGAAGGCTACACCTTC. Translated, it gives CSVEVRAEGYTF.

This chain uses TRBV7-9 with TRBJ2-7; D not certain. CDR1 and CDR2 from the germline V gene are SEHNR and FQNEAQ (reference sequence). There are 13 residues in the CDR3. V gave up 0 bases and J gave up 0 bases, with 3 bases separating them. The CDR3 region is CASSLAGSYEQYF. The DNA of the CDR3 is TGTGCCAGCAGCTTAGCGGGCTCCTACGAGCAGTACTTC.

This sequence joins TRBV10-3 and TRBJ2-3; 7 bases agree with TRBD1. The CDR3 loop spans 15 amino acids. The ends lost 6 bases at V and 3 bases at J; junction bases unmatched: 9. In germline, CDR1 is ENHRY, CDR2 SYGVKD. The CDR3 spells CAIRTGINVTDTQYF. The CDR3 bases are TGTGCCATCAGGACAGGGATCAACGTGACAGATACGCAGTATTTT.

The chain has TRBV7-2 and TRBJ2-1; 8 bases align to TRBD2. Germline loops: CDR1 SGHTA, CDR2 FQGNSA. The CDR3 sequence is 14 residues long. After removal of 3 bases from V and 6 bases from J, the junction contained 4 bases not matched to a gene. The CDR3 DNA is TGTGCCAGCAGCTTTCAACGGGGGGGCAATGAGCAGTTCTTC. Amino acid sequence: CASSFQRGGNEQFF.

This chain joins TRBV28 and TRBJ2-7; TRBD2 matches at 8 bases. After removal of 0 bases from V and 6 bases from J, the junction contained 4 bases not matched to a gene. The CDR3 consists of 14 residues. The germline CDR1 and CDR2 sequences are MDHEN and SYDVKM. The CDR3 DNA reads TGTGCCAGCAGTTTATGCCGCGGGAGGTGCGAGCAGTACTTC. It is translated as CASSLCRGRCEQYF. The variable domain in full, completed from reference TRBV28 and TRBJ2-7, reads DVKVTQSSRYLVKRTGEKVFLECVQDMDHENMFWYRQDPGLGLRLIYFSYDVKMKEKGDIPEGYSVSREKKERFSLILESASTNQTSMYLCASSLCRGRCEQYFGPGTRLTVT.

The chain links TRBV9 to TRBJ2-3; D remains ambiguous. CDR3 length equals 15 residues. Germline assignment: CDR1 SGDLS and CDR2 YYNGEE. Trimming stripped 0 bases from V and 3 bases from J, with 11 bases between. In DNA, the CDR3 is TGTGCCAGCAGCGTAGCGCCTAGTGGGACAGATACGCAGTATTTT. Protein product: CASSVAPSGTDTQYF.

The J gene is TRBJ1-1, the V gene TRBV29-1, with D uncertain. The germline CDR1 and CDR2 sequences are SQVTM and ANQGSEA. There are 15 residues in the CDR3. The ends were cut back, 0 bases at V and 2 bases at J, with 13 bases in the middle. The CDR3 DNA sequence: TGCAGCGTTGAAGAATTGGCAGGATATAACACTGAAGCTTTCTTT. Amino acid sequence: CSVEELAGYNTEAFF.

This clone was recorded once. The genes are TRBV5-1 and TRBJ2-1; 7 bases map to TRBD1. Germline loops: CDR1 SGHRS, CDR2 YFSETQ. The V segment lost 4 bases and the J segment 2 bases; nucleotides outside the gene matches: 9. The length of the CDR3 is 16 residues. DNA of the CDR3: TGCGCCAGCAGCCTTACAGGGGCCCTGACCTACAATGAGCAGTTCTTC. Translation: CASSLTGALTYNEQFF.

The V and J genes are TRBV19 and TRBJ1-3, with a tentative D call TRBD1 (5 bases). This CDR3 spans 15 amino acids. V lost 3 bases and J lost 1, with 10 bases in between. The germline CDR1 and CDR2 sequences are LNHDA and SQIVND (reference sequence). The CDR3: CASSIMRGSGNTIYF. CDR3 nucleotides: TGTGCCAGTAGTATCATGCGGGGGTCTGGAAACACCATATATTTT.

V usage is TRBV4-1 and J usage is TRBJ1-5; D unclear. Germline assignment: CDR1 MGHRA and CDR2 YSYEKL. V lost 1 base, J lost 7 bases, and 11 bases lay in between. The CDR3 has 14 residues. The CDR3 region is CASSQGEGGQPQHF. CDR3 DNA: TGCGCCAGCAGCCAAGGTGAGGGTGGGCAGCCCCAGCATTTT.

This chain's CDR3 is CASSASSYEQYF. In DNA form, the CDR3 reads TGTGCCAGCAGCGCTAGCTCCTACGAGCAGTACTTC. This chain joins TRBV6-6 and TRBJ2-7; no clear D gene. CDR3 length: 12 residues. Trimming removed 6 bases at V and 0 bases at J, with 6 bases between. Germline loops: CDR1 MNHNY, CDR2 SVGAGI (reference sequence).

The genes are TRBV19 and TRBJ1-3; the match to TRBD1 covers 10 bases. The CDR3 has 16 amino acids. J was trimmed by 5 bases and V by 9 bases; bases with no gene match: 13. Germline loops: CDR1 LNHDA, CDR2 SQIVND (reference sequence). The CDR3, as DNA: TGTGCCAGCACCCGCGGGACAGGGGCGGGAAGAAACACCATATATTTT. Translated: CASTRGTGAGRNTIYF.

This clone was found a few times. The chain is built from TRBV4-2 and TRBJ2-5; TRBD2 matches at 11 bases. Trimming at V came to 4 bases and at J to 5 bases, leaving 6 bases not matched to a gene. Germline CDR1 is LGHNA and CDR2 is YNFKEQ. The CDR3 is 15 residues long. CDR3 in DNA: TGTGCCAGCAGCCTTGGTAGCGGGAGGGTTGAGACCCAGTACTTC. Translation: CASSLGSGRVETQYF.